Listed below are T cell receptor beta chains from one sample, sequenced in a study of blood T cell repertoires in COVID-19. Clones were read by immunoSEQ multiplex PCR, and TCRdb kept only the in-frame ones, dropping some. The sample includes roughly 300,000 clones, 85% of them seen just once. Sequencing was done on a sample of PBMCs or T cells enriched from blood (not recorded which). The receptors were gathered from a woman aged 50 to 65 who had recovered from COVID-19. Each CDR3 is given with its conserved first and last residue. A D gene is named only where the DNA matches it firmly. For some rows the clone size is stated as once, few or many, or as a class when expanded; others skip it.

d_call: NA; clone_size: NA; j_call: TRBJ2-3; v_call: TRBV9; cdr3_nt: TGTGCCAGCAGCGTGACGGGTTACGATACGCAGTATTTT; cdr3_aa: CASSVTGYDTQYF
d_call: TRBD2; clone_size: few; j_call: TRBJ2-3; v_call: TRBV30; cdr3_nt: TGTGCCTGGAGCTTAGCGGGGGCGCAGACAGATACGCAGTATTTT; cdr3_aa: CAWSLAGAQTDTQYF
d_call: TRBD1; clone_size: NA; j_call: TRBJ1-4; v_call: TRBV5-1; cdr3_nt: TGCGCCAGCAGACCGGGACAGGGTAATGAAAAACTGTTTTTT; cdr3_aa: CASRPGQGNEKLFF
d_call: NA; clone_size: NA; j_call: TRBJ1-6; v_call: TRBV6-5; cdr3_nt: TGTGCCAGCAGGCGAGAGCGGGATAATTCACCCCTCCACTTT; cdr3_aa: CASRRERDNSPLHF
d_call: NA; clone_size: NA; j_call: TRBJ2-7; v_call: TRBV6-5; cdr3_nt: TGTGCCAGCAGTTACTCGAGGATTGGTAGCTACGAGCAGTACTTC; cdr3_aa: CASSYSRIGSYEQYF
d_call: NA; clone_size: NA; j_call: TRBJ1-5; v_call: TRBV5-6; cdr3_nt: TGTGCCAGCAGCTTGTCAAGCCGTAATCAGCCCCAGCATTTT; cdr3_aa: CASSLSSRNQPQHF
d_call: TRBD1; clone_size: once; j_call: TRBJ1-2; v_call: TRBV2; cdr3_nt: TGTGCCAGCAGAGACAGGGCCCACTATGGCTACACCTTC; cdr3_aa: CASRDRAHYGYTF
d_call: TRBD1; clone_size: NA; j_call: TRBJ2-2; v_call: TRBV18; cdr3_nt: TGTGCCAGCTCACCAGACAGGGGGCAGGCCGGGGAGCTGTTTTTT; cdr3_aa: CASSPDRGQAGELFF
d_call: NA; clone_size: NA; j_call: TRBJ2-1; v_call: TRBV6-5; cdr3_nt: TGTGCCAGCAGTTCGGGCCGGACTTACAATGAGCAGTTCTTC; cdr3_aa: CASSSGRTYNEQFF
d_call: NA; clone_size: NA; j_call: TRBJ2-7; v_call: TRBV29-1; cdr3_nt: TGCAGCGTTGAAGAGGCGCAGGATAGCTCCTACGAGCAGTACTTC; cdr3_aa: CSVEEAQDSSYEQYF
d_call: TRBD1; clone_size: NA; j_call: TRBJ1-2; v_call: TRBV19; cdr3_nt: TGTGCCAGTAGTATCACGAGACAGGGGGCGGCCTACACCTTC; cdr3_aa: CASSITRQGAAYTF
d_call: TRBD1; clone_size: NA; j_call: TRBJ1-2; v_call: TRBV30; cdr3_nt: TGTGCCTGGAAGGACAGGGGGAGATATGGCTACACCTTC; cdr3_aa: CAWKDRGRYGYTF
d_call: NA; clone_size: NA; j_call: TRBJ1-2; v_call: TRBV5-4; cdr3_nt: TGTGCCAGCAGCTTGGCCGAGGACAGCTATGGCTACACCTTC; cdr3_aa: CASSLAEDSYGYTF
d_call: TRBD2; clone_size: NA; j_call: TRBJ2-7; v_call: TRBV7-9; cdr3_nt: TGTGCCAGCAGCTATAGCGGGAGGGCCACCGGTTACGAGCAGTACTTC; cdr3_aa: CASSYSGRATGYEQYF
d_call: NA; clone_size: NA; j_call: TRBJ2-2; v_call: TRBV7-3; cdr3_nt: TGTGCCAGCAGCTCCTCGGGGGGCGAGACCGGGGAGCTGTTTTTT; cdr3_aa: CASSSSGGETGELFF
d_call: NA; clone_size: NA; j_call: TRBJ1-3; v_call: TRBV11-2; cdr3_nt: TGTGCCAGCAGCTCCATCCACCGAGGACAGACATACTCTGGAAACACCATATATTTT; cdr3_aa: CASSSIHRGQTYSGNTIYF
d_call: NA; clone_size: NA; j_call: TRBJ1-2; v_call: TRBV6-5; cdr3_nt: TGTGCCAGCAAACCGTTAGAGTGGGCGACTGGCTACACCTTC; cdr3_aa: CASKPLEWATGYTF
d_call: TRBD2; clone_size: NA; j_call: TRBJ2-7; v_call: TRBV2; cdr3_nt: TGTGCCTCTGGAACGGGAGGGCCCTACGAGCAGTACTTC; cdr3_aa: CASGTGGPYEQYF
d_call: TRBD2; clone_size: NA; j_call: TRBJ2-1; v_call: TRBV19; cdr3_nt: TGTGCCAGTAGTATGGAGAGACTAGCGGGAGGTCACAATGAGCAGTTCTTC; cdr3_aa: CASSMERLAGGHNEQFF
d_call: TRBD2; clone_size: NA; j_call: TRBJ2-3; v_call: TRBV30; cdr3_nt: TGTGCCTGGAGTGCGACTAGCGGGAGGTATACGCAGTATTTT; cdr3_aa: CAWSATSGRYTQYF
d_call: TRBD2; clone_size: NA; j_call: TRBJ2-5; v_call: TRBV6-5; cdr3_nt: TGTGCCAGCAAACAGAGCGGGATAGCCTATGAGACCCAGTACTTC; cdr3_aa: CASKQSGIAYETQYF
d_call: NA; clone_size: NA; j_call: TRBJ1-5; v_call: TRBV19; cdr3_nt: TGTGCCAGTAGTTGGTCGGGGAGGCAGCCCCAGCATTTT; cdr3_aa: CASSWSGRQPQHF
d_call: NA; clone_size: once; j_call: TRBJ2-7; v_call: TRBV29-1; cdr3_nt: TGCAGCGTTGACCTAGGGGCCTACGAGCAGTACTTC; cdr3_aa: CSVDLGAYEQYF
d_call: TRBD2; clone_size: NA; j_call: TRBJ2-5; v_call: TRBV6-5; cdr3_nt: TGTGCCAGCAGCCCGCACGGGACTAGCGAAGAGACCCAGTACTTC; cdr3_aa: CASSPHGTSEETQYF
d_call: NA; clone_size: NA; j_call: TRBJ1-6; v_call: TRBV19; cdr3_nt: TGTGCCAGTAGTATTTCGGGATATAATTCACCCCTCCACTTT; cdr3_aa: CASSISGYNSPLHF
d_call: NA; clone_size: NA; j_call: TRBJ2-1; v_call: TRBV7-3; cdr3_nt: TGTGCCAGCAGCTCCCTAGACAATGAGCAGTTCTTC; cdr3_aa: CASSSLDNEQFF
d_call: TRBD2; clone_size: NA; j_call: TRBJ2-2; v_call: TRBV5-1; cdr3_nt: TGCGCCAGCAGCTCTGGACTAGCTAAGGACACCGGGGAGCTGTTTTTT; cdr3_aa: CASSSGLAKDTGELFF
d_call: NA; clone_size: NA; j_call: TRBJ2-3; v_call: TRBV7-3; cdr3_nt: TGTGCCAGCAGCCCACACGGAGGCACAGATACGCAGTATTTT; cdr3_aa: CASSPHGGTDTQYF
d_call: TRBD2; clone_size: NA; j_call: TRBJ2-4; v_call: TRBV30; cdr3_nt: TGTGCCTGGAGCAAGACTAGCGGGAGGGACATTCAGTACTTC; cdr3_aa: CAWSKTSGRDIQYF
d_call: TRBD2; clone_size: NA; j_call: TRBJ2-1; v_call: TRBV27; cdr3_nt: TGTGCCAGCAGTTTCCTGACGGGGGGTGGCAGTGAGCAGTTCTTC; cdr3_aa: CASSFLTGGGSEQFF
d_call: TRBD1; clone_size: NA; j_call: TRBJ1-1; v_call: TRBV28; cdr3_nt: TGTGCCAGCAGTCCCCCTCCGTATGGACAGGGGGCGCGGAACACTGAAGCTTTCTTT; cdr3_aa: CASSPPPYGQGARNTEAFF
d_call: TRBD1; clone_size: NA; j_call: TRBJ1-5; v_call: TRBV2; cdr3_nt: TGTGCCAGCAGTAGACAGGGGGGGAGCAATCAGCCCCAGCATTTT; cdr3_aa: CASSRQGGSNQPQHF
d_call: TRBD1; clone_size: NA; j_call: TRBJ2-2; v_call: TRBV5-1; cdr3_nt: TGCGCCAGCGGACAGGTGAACACCGGGGAGCTGTTTTTT; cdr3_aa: CASGQVNTGELFF
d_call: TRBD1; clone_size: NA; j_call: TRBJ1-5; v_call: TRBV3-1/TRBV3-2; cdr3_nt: TGTGCCAGCAGTCTACAGGGGGATCAGCCCCAGCATTTT; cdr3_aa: CASSLQGDQPQHF
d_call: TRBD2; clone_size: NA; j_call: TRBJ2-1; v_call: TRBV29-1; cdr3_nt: TGCAGCGTTGATGGGGGACTAGCGGGGGAGTACAATGAGCAGTTCTTC; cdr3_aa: CSVDGGLAGEYNEQFF
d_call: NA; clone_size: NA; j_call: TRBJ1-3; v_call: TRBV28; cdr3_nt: TGTGCCAGCAGTTTGACGGCGAGGGTAGGAAACACCATATATTTT; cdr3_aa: CASSLTARVGNTIYF
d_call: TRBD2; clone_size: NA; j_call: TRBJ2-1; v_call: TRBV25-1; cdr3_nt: TGTGCCAGCAGCCTTACGGGAGGGCAGTTCTTC; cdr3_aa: CASSLTGGQFF
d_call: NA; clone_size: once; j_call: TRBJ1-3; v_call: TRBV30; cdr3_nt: TGTGCCTGCTCACTCGACTCTGGAAACACCATATATTTT; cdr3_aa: CACSLDSGNTIYF
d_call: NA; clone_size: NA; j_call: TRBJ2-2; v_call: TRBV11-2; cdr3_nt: TGTGCCAGCAGCTCGTACGCGGGCGACACCGGGGAGCTGTTTTTT; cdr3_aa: CASSSYAGDTGELFF
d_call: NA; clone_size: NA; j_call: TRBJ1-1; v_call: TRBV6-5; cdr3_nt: TGTGCCAGTAAACGGGAGATGAACACTGAAGCTTTCTTT; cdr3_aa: CASKREMNTEAFF
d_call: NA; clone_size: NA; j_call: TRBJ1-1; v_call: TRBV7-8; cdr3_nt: TGTGCCAGCGGTCCGGCGGAAGGTGAAGCTTTCTTT; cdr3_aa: CASGPAEGEAFF
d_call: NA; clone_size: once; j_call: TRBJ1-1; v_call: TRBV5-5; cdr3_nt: TGTGCCAGCAGCTTGGAGTGGGGGGCTGAAGCTTTCTTT; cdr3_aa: CASSLEWGAEAFF
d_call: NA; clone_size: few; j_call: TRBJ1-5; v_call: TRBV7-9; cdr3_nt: TGTGCCAGCAGCTTAGGCCAGAATCAGCCCCAGCATTTT; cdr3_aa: CASSLGQNQPQHF
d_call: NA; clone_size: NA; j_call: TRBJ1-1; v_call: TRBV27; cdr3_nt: TGTGCCAGCAGTTTAGGGCAGGGAGGACGAAACACTGAAGCTTTCTTT; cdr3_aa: CASSLGQGGRNTEAFF
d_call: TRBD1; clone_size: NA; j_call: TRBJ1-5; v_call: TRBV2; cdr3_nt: TGTGCCAGCAGTCCCGGGACAGGGGATCAGCCCCAGCATTTT; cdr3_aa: CASSPGTGDQPQHF
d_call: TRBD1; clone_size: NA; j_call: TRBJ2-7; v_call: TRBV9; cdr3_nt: TGTGCCAGCAGCGCCTCTGGGACAGGGGAATACGAGCAGTACTTC; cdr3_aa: CASSASGTGEYEQYF
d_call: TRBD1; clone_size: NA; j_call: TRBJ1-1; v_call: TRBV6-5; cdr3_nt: TGTGCCAGCAGTTACCTGTCGACAGGGAGGACTGAAGCTTTCTTT; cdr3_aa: CASSYLSTGRTEAFF
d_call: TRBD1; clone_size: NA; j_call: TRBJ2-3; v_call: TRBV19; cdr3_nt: TGTGCCAGTAGACTGGACAGGGGCTTGGATACGCAGTATTTT; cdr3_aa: CASRLDRGLDTQYF
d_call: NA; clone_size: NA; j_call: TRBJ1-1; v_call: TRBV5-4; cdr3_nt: TGTGCCAGCAGCTCCCCGGGACTTAAGAACACTGAAGCTTTCTTT; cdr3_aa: CASSSPGLKNTEAFF
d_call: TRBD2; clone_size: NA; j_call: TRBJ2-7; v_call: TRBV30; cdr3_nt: TGTGCCTGGGAAACCAGAGCGGGAGCGGGGGAGCAGTACTTC; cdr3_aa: CAWETRAGAGEQYF